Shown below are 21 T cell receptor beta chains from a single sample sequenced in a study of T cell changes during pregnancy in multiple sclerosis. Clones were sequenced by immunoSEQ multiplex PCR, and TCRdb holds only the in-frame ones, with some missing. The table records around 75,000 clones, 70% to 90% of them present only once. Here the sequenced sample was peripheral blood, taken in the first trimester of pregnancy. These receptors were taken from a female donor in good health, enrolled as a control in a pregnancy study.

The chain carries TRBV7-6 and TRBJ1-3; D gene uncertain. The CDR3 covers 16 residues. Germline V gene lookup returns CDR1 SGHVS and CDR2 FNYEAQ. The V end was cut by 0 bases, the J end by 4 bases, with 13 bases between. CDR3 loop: CASSLAEGLGGNTIYF. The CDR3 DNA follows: TGTGCCAGCAGCTTAGCGGAGGGCTTGGGAGGAAACACCATATATTTT.

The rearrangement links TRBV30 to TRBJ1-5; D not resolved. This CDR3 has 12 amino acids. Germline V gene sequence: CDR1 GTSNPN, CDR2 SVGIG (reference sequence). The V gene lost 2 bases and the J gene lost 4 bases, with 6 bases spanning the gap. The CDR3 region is CAWSSLNQPQHF. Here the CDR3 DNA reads TGTGCCTGGAGTTCCCTAAATCAGCCCCAGCATTTT. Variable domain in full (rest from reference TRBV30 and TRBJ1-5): SQTIHQWPATLVQPVGSPLSLECTVEGTSNPNLYWYRQAAGRGLQLLFYSVGIGQISSEVPQNLSASRPQDRQFILSSKKLLLSDSGFYLCAWSSLNQPQHFGDGTRLSIL.

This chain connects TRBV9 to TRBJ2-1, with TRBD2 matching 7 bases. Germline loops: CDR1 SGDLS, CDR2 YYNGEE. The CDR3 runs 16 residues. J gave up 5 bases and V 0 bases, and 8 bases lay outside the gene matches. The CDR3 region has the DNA TGTGCCAGCAGCGTAGATGTGGGAGGGCCAAACAATGAGCAGTTCTTC. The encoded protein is CASSVDVGGPNNEQFF.

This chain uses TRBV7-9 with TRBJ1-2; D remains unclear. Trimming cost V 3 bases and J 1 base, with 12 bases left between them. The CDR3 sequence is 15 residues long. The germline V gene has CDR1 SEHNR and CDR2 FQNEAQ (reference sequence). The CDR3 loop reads CASSLVGDLNYGYTF. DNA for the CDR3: TGTGCCAGCAGCTTGGTTGGAGATCTTAACTATGGCTACACCTTC.

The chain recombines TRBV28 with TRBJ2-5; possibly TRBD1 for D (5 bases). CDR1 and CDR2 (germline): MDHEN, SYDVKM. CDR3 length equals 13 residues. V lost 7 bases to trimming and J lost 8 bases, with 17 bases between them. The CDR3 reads CASTIQGHGTQYF. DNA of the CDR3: TGTGCCAGCACAATCCAGGGCCACGGAACCCAGTACTTC.

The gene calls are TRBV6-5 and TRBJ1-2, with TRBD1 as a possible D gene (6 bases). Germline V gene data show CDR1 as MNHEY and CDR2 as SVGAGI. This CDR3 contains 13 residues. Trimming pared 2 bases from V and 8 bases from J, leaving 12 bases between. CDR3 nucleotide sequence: TGTGCCAGCAGTTACGACAGGACCGGAGGCTACACCTTC. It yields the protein CASSYDRTGGYTF.

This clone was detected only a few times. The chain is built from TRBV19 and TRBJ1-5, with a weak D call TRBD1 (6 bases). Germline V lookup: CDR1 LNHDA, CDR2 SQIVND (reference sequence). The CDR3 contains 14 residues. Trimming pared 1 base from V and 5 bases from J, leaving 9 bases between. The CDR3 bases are TGTGCCAGTAGTATAGGGGCAGGGGATCAGCCCCAGCATTTT. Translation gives CASSIGAGDQPQHF.

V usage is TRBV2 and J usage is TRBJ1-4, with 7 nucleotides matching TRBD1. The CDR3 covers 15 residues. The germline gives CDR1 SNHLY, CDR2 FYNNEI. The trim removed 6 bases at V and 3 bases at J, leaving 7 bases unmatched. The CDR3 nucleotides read TGTGCCAGCAGAGAATCCGGGACAGCTAATGAAAAACTGTTTTTT. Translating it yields CASRESGTANEKLFF.

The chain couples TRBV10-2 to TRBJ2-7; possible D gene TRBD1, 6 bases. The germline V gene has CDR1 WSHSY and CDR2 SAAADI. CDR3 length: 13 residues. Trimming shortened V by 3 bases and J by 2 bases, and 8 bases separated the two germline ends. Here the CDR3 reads CASSDRDTYEQYF. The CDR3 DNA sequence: TGCGCCAGCAGTGACCGGGACACCTACGAGCAGTACTTC.

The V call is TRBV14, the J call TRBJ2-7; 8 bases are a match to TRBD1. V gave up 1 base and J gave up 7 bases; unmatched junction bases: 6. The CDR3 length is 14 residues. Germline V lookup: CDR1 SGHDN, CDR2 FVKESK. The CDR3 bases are TGTGCCAGCAGCCAAGGACAGGGGTGGAGAGAGCAGTACTTC. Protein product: CASSQGQGWREQYF.

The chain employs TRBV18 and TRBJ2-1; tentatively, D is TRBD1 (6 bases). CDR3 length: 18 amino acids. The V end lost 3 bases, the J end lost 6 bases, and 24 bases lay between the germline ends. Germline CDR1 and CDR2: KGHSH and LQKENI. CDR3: CASSPTRQALSGGNEQFF. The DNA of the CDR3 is TGTGCCAGCTCACCCACAAGACAGGCCTTAAGTGGGGGCAATGAGCAGTTCTTC.

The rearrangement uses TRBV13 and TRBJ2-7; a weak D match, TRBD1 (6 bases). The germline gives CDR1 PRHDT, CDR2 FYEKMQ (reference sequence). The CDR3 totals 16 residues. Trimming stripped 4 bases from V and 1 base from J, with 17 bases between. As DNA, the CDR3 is TGTGCCAGCAGCTCAAGACAGGCTGGGATATCCTACGAGCAGTACTTC. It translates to CASSSRQAGISYEQYF.

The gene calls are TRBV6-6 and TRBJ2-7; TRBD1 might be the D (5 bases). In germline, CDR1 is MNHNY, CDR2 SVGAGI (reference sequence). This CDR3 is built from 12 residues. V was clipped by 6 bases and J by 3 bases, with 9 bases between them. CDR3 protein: CASSRDSYEQYF. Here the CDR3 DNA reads TGTGCCAGCAGCCGTGACAGCTACGAGCAGTACTTC.

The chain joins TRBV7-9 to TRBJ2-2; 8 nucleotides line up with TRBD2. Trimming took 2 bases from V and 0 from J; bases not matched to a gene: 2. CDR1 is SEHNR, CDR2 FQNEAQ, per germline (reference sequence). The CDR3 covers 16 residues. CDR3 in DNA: TGTGCCAGCAGCTTAAGCGGGGGCGCGAACACCGGGGAGCTGTTTTTT. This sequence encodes CASSLSGGANTGELFF.

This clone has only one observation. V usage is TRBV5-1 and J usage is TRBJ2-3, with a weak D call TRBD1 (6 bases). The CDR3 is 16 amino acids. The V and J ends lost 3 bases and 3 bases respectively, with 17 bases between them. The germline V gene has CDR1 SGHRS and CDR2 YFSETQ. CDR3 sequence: CASSYGTREGTDTQYF. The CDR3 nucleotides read TGCGCCAGCAGCTACGGGACAAGGGAAGGTACAGATACGCAGTATTTT.

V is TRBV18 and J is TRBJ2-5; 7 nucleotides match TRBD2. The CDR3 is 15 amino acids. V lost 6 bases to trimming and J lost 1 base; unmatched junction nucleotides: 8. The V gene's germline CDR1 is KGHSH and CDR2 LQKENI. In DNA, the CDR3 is TGTGCCAGCTCGCCGCAGGTAGCGGGCCAAGAGACCCAGTACTTC. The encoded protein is CASSPQVAGQETQYF. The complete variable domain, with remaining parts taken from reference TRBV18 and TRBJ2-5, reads NAGVMQNPRHLVRRRGQEARLRCSPMKGHSHVYWYRQLPEEGLKFMVYLQKENIIDESGMPKERFSAEFPKEGPSILRIQQVVRGDSAAYFCASSPQVAGQETQYFGPGTRLLVL.

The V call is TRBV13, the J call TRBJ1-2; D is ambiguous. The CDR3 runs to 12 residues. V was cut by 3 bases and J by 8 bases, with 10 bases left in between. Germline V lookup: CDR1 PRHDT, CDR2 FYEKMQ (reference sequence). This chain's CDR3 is CASSFSPRGYTF. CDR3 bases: TGTGCCAGCAGCTTCTCGCCCAGGGGCTACACCTTC. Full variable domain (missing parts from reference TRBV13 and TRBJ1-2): AAGVIQSPRHLIKEKRETATLKCYPIPRHDTVYWYQQGPGQDPQFLISFYEKMQSDKGSIPDRFSAQQFSDYHSELNMSSLELGDSALYFCASSFSPRGYTFGSGTRLTVV.

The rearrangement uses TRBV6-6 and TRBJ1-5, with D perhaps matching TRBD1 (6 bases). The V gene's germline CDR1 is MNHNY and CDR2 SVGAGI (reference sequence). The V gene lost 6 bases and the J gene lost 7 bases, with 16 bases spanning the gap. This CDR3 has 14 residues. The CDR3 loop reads CASRRTGKGQPQHF. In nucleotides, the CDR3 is TGTGCCAGCAGACGTACAGGGAAGGGGCAGCCCCAGCATTTT.

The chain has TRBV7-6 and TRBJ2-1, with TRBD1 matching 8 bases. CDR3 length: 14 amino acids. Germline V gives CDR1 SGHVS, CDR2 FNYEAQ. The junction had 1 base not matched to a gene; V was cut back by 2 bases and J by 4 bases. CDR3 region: CASSLQGAYNEQFF. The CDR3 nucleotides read TGTGCCAGCAGCTTACAGGGGGCATACAATGAGCAGTTCTTC.

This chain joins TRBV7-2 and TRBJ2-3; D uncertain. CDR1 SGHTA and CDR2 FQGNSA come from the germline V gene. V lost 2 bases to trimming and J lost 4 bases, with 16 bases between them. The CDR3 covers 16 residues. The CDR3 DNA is TGTGCCAGCAGCTTACTTGGCGGCGTATATTCAGATACGCAGTATTTT. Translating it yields CASSLLGGVYSDTQYF.

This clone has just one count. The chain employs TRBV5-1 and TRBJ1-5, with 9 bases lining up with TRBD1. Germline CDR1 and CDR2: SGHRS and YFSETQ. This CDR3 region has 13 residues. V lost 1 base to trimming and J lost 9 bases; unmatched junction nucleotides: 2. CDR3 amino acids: CASSLTGGRPQHF. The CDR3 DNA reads TGCGCCAGCAGCTTGACAGGGGGCCGGCCCCAGCATTTT.